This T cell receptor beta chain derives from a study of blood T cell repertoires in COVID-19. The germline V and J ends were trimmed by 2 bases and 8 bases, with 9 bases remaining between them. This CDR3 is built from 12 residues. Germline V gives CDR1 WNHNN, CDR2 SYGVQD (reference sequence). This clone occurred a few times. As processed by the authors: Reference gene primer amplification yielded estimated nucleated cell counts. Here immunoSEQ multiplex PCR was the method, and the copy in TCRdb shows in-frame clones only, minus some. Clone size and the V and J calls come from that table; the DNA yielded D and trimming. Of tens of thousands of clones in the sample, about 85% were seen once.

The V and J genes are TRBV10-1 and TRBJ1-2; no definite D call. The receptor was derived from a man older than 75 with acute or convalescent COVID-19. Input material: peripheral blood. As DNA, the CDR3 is TGCGCCAGCAGTGAGCGGGAGTGCGGCTACACCTTC. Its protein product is CASSERECGYTF.